These T cell receptor beta chains were read from a single sample in a study of T cell repertoires in cytomegalovirus infection. TCRdb ran MiXCR on the reads and lists one entry per CDR3 protein. The table lists roughly 500,000 distinct CDR3 sequences, 33% of them singletons. No antigen is known for these receptors. Sequenced here: cultured PBMCs, sampled from culture after CMV antigen stimulation. These receptors were taken from a human donor in good health (CMV status not recorded). Some clones in this sample may be carry-over from other donors' samples. The CDR3 runs from the conserved cysteine through the conserved F or W. Fields, in order: clone size, D gene, V gene, J gene, CDR3 protein, CDR3 DNA. The D gene is left open where the match is weak. Size is omitted from some rows. Given values are once, few, many or a class for expanded clones.

clone size: few
D gene: TRBD1
V gene: TRBV12-3/TRBV12-4
J gene: TRBJ1-1
CDR3 protein: CASSANIGTGAIEAFF
CDR3 DNA: TGTGCCAGCAGTGCCAATATTGGGACAGGGGCTATTGAAGCTTTCTTT

clone size: NA
D gene: NA
V gene: TRBV4-1
J gene: TRBJ2-6
CDR3 protein: CASSQDPVPTAGKRSGANVLTF
CDR3 DNA: TGCGCCAGCAGCCAAGACCCGGTGCCGACGGCAGGGAAAAGGTCTGGGGCCAACGTCCTGACTTTC

clone size: few
D gene: NA
V gene: TRBV7-9
J gene: TRBJ1-1
CDR3 protein: CASSLVGSPMNTEAFF
CDR3 DNA: TGTGCCAGCAGCTTAGTCGGGTCACCGATGAACACTGAAGCTTTCTTT

clone size: few
D gene: NA
V gene: TRBV18
J gene: TRBJ1-1
CDR3 protein: CASSEGQRQGEAFF
CDR3 DNA: TGTGCCAGCTCAGAAGGGCAGCGGCAAGGTGAAGCTTTCTTT

clone size: NA
D gene: TRBD1
V gene: TRBV28
J gene: TRBJ1-4
CDR3 protein: CASSSGQGKLEKLFF
CDR3 DNA: TGTGCCAGCAGTTCGGGACAGGGAAAATTAGAAAAACTGTTTTTT

clone size: NA
D gene: TRBD1
V gene: TRBV28
J gene: TRBJ2-5
CDR3 protein: CASGTTGGGRETQYF
CDR3 DNA: TGTGCCAGCGGAACGACAGGGGGGGGTCGAGAGACCCAGTACTTC

clone size: NA
D gene: TRBD1
V gene: TRBV20-1
J gene: TRBJ1-1
CDR3 protein: CSAPGGGKAFF
CDR3 DNA: TGCAGTGCCCCAGGGGGGGGTAAAGCTTTCTTT

clone size: NA
D gene: TRBD1
V gene: TRBV7-2
J gene: TRBJ2-1
CDR3 protein: CASSLDRGAYNEQFF
CDR3 DNA: TGTGCCAGCAGCCTGGACAGGGGAGCCTACAATGAGCAGTTCTTC

clone size: few
D gene: TRBD2
V gene: TRBV6-8
J gene: TRBJ2-7
CDR3 protein: CASSRAGGYEQYF
CDR3 DNA: TGTGCCAGCAGTCGGGCGGGGGGCTACGAGCAGTACTTC

clone size: NA
D gene: NA
V gene: TRBV19
J gene: TRBJ1-2
CDR3 protein: CASSFAGFNHGYTF
CDR3 DNA: TGTGCCAGTAGTTTTGCGGGATTTAACCATGGCTACACCTTC

clone size: many
D gene: NA
V gene: TRBV4-1
J gene: TRBJ1-1
CDR3 protein: CASSQESAGYTEAFF
CDR3 DNA: TGCGCCAGCAGCCAAGAATCGGCGGGTTATACTGAAGCTTTCTTT

clone size: few
D gene: TRBD2
V gene: TRBV20-1
J gene: TRBJ2-7
CDR3 protein: CSARRTSGSYSYEQYF
CDR3 DNA: TGCAGTGCTAGGCGTACTAGCGGTTCTTACTCCTACGAGCAGTACTTC

clone size: NA
D gene: NA
V gene: TRBV7-2
J gene: TRBJ1-2
CDR3 protein: CASRYETYGYTF
CDR3 DNA: TGTGCCAGCCGTTACGAGACCTATGGCTACACCTTC

clone size: many
D gene: NA
V gene: TRBV19
J gene: TRBJ1-2
CDR3 protein: CASSPQGHNYGYTF
CDR3 DNA: TGTGCCAGCAGCCCCCAGGGACATAACTATGGCTACACCTTC

clone size: NA
D gene: NA
V gene: TRBV13
J gene: TRBJ2-1
CDR3 protein: CASSLETNIHNEQFF
CDR3 DNA: TGTGCCAGCAGCTTAGAGACTAATATACACAATGAGCAGTTCTTC

clone size: NA
D gene: NA
V gene: TRBV12-5
J gene: TRBJ1-2
CDR3 protein: CASGLVLHSNYGYTF
CDR3 DNA: TGTGCTAGTGGTTTGGTTTTACATTCTAACTATGGCTACACCTTC

clone size: few
D gene: NA
V gene: TRBV28
J gene: TRBJ1-5
CDR3 protein: CASSLQGGFLGNQPQHF
CDR3 DNA: TGTGCCAGCAGTCTACAGGGAGGGTTTCTTGGCAATCAGCCCCAGCATTTT

clone size: few
D gene: NA
V gene: TRBV29-1
J gene: TRBJ2-3
CDR3 protein: CSVEGAEDTQYF
CDR3 DNA: TGCAGCGTTGAAGGGGCGGAGGATACGCAGTATTTT

clone size: NA
D gene: TRBD1
V gene: TRBV19
J gene: TRBJ2-4
CDR3 protein: CASSINWTGKNIQYF
CDR3 DNA: TGTGCCAGTAGTATCAACTGGACAGGGAAAAACATTCAGTACTTC

clone size: few
D gene: TRBD2
V gene: TRBV19
J gene: TRBJ2-1
CDR3 protein: CASLPGLAGRQEQFF
CDR3 DNA: TGTGCCAGTCTCCCGGGACTAGCGGGAAGGCAGGAGCAGTTCTTC

clone size: NA
D gene: NA
V gene: TRBV7-2
J gene: TRBJ1-1
CDR3 protein: CASSLDSRGSNTEAFF
CDR3 DNA: TGTGCCAGCAGCTTAGATTCTAGGGGCTCGAACACTGAAGCTTTCTTT

clone size: once
D gene: NA
V gene: TRBV5-6
J gene: TRBJ1-1
CDR3 protein: CASSLGDGRAEAFF
CDR3 DNA: TGTGCCAGCAGCCTGGGTGACGGGCGCGCTGAAGCTTTCTTT

clone size: NA
D gene: TRBD1
V gene: TRBV28
J gene: TRBJ1-1
CDR3 protein: CASSPRQGKKTEAFF
CDR3 DNA: TGTGCCAGCAGCCCCAGACAGGGGAAGAAAACTGAAGCTTTCTTT

clone size: many
D gene: NA
V gene: TRBV7-2
J gene: TRBJ1-1
CDR3 protein: CASSRAGGEAFF
CDR3 DNA: TGTGCCAGCAGCCGCGCCGGGGGTGAAGCTTTCTTT

clone size: many
D gene: NA
V gene: TRBV7-2
J gene: TRBJ1-1
CDR3 protein: CASSLLYTEAFF
CDR3 DNA: TGTGCCAGCAGCCTACTCTACACTGAAGCTTTCTTT

clone size: NA
D gene: TRBD1
V gene: TRBV5-3
J gene: TRBJ1-2
CDR3 protein: CASSSDPDRGDYGYTF
CDR3 DNA: TGTGCCAGCAGCTCGGACCCGGACAGGGGGGACTATGGCTACACCTTC

clone size: NA
D gene: TRBD2
V gene: TRBV4-1
J gene: TRBJ2-1
CDR3 protein: CASSPSLAGGDNEQFF
CDR3 DNA: TGCGCCAGCAGCCCGTCCTTAGCGGGAGGGGACAATGAGCAGTTCTTC

clone size: NA
D gene: NA
V gene: TRBV7-2
J gene: TRBJ2-3
CDR3 protein: CASSLKGTDTQYF
CDR3 DNA: TGTGCCAGCAGCTTAAAAGGCACAGATACGCAGTATTTT

clone size: NA
D gene: NA
V gene: TRBV5-4
J gene: TRBJ1-1
CDR3 protein: CASSLLGDMANTEAFF
CDR3 DNA: TGTGCCAGCAGCTTGTTGGGGGACATGGCCAACACTGAAGCTTTCTTT

clone size: NA
D gene: NA
V gene: TRBV7-2
J gene: TRBJ2-3
CDR3 protein: CASNPDVYGNTQYF
CDR3 DNA: TGTGCCAGCAACCCGGACGTGTATGGGAATACGCAGTATTTT

clone size: few
D gene: NA
V gene: TRBV7-2
J gene: TRBJ2-3
CDR3 protein: CASSLGQGPDTQYF
CDR3 DNA: TGTGCCAGCAGCTTAGGGCAGGGACCAGATACGCAGTATTTT